These 26 T cell receptor beta chains were all obtained from the same sample, sequenced in a study of technical replicates of blood from a few donors. Measured with immunoSEQ multiplex PCR; TCRdb has only the in-frame clones, and not every one. Here the sample spans 55,000 to 75,000 clones, around 88% being singletons. Sequences were obtained from PBMCs. These TCRs come from a human donor in good health. Some clones in this sample may be carry-over from other donors' samples.

The table lists this clone with a few counts. The chain recombines TRBV11-3 with TRBJ2-5; TRBD2 might be the D (6 bases). CDR1 and CDR2 (germline): SGHNT, YENEEA. CDR3 size: 14 residues. Trimming shortened V by 5 bases and J by 4 bases, and 14 bases separated the two germline ends. As DNA, the CDR3 is TGTGCCAGCAGCCTATATGGGGGGTCAGAGACCCAGTACTTC. It specifies CASSLYGGSETQYF.

In this sample, this clone turned up a few times. The rearrangement joins TRBV5-1 to TRBJ1-1; 8 bases fit TRBD1. The CDR3 consists of 16 residues. Germline CDR1 SGHRS, CDR2 YFSETQ. V lost 3 bases, J lost 1 base, and 8 bases stayed unmatched. Written as DNA, the CDR3 is TGCGCCAGCAGCTACCGGACAGGGCGCCCGAACACTGAAGCTTTCTTT. The encoded protein is CASSYRTGRPNTEAFF. Together with reference TRBV5-1 and TRBJ1-1, the CDR3 gives the full variable domain: KAGVTQTPRYLIKTRGQQVTLSCSPISGHRSVSWYQQTPGQGLQFLFEYFSETQRNKGNFPGRFSGRQFSNSRSEMNVSTLELGDSALYLCASSYRTGRPNTEAFFGQGTRLTVV.

CDR3: CASSLMGGTEAFF. The CDR3 coding sequence is TGTGCCAGCAGCTTAATGGGAGGCACTGAAGCTTTCTTT. The chain links TRBV7-3 to TRBJ1-1; D unclear. The CDR3 has 13 residues. V lost 1 base and J 4 bases, leaving 7 bases between the germline ends. Per the germline V gene, CDR1 is SGHTA and CDR2 is FQGTGA.

This sequence joins TRBV5-8 and TRBJ2-3; TRBD2 might be the D (5 bases). Germline values: CDR1 SGHTS, CDR2 YDEGEE. The length of the CDR3 is 13 residues. The V and J ends lost 5 bases and 8 bases respectively, with 15 bases between them. For the CDR3, the DNA is TGTGCCAGCAGGGCTCGGACTTCGGGTACGCAGTATTTT. It encodes CASRARTSGTQYF.

The chain carries TRBV27 and TRBJ2-1, with 9 nucleotides matching TRBD2. The CDR3 has 15 amino acids. The V gene end was trimmed by 2 bases and the J gene end by 5 bases; junction bases not matched to a gene: 4. The germline V gene has CDR1 MNHEY and CDR2 SMNVEV (reference sequence). The chain's CDR3 is CASSLLGTSNNEQFF. CDR3 nucleotide sequence: TGTGCCAGCAGTTTACTCGGGACTAGCAACAATGAGCAGTTCTTC.

The chain recombines TRBV7-2 with TRBJ2-5; TRBD2 matches 12 bases. J was trimmed by 4 bases and V by 1 base; bases with no gene match: 7. Germline V gene sequence: CDR1 SGHTA, CDR2 FQGNSA. The CDR3 length is 17 residues. The DNA of the CDR3 is TGTGCCAGCAGCTTAGTCCCTAGCGGGGGGGGCCGAGAGACCCAGTACTTC. Protein sequence: CASSLVPSGGGRETQYF.

The rearrangement uses TRBV29-1 and TRBJ2-1; possible D gene TRBD1, 5 bases. V dropped 5 bases and J dropped 2 bases, with 7 bases sitting between them. From germline, CDR1 is SQVTM and CDR2 ANQGSEA. CDR3 length equals 12 residues. The CDR3 DNA reads as TGCAGCGTTCGCAGGGCCTACAATGAGCAGTTCTTC. This gives the protein CSVRRAYNEQFF.

The sample holds one count of this clone. V gene TRBV27 combines with J gene TRBJ1-4; TRBD1 matches at 10 bases. Trimming at V came to 8 bases and at J to 10 bases, leaving 4 bases not matched to a gene. Germline loops: CDR1 MNHEY, CDR2 SMNVEV (reference sequence). There are 12 residues in the CDR3. The CDR3 DNA follows: TGTGCCAGCGGCCGACAGGGGGCAAAACTGTTTTTT. Translating it yields CASGRQGAKLFF.

J is TRBJ2-5 and V is TRBV6-5, with no clear D. The CDR3 is 14 amino acids. From germline, CDR1 is MNHEY and CDR2 SVGAGI. V was shortened by 4 bases and J by 1 base, with 10 bases between the two germline ends. CDR3 region: CASSSGEFQETQYF. The CDR3 DNA reads TGTGCCAGCAGTTCAGGCGAATTCCAAGAGACCCAGTACTTC.

The chain recombines TRBV4-3 with TRBJ1-2, with 8 bases aligning to TRBD1. V lost 4 bases to trimming and J lost 5 bases; unmatched junction nucleotides: 6. Germline CDR1 reads LGHNA; CDR2 reads YSLEER. CDR3 size: 14 residues. Written as DNA, the CDR3 is TGCGCCAGCAGCCTAGACAGGGGAGGGTATGGCTACACCTTC. It is translated as CASSLDRGGYGYTF.

The CDR3 protein is CASSWQGHTEAFF. CDR3 bases: TGTGCCAGCAGTTGGCAGGGGCACACTGAAGCTTTCTTT. The chain is built from TRBV2 and TRBJ1-1; D possibly corresponds to TRBD1 (6 bases). Germline V gene data show CDR1 as SNHLY and CDR2 as FYNNEI. CDR3 length: 13 amino acids. Trimming stripped 5 bases from V and 3 bases from J, with 10 bases between.

This clone came up once. The chain couples TRBV5-8 to TRBJ2-3; perhaps TRBD1 as D (6 bases). The CDR3 length is 14 residues. Germline lookup yields CDR1 SGHTS and CDR2 YDEGEE. V was clipped by 4 bases and J by 0 bases, with 9 bases between them. In DNA form, the CDR3 reads TGTGCCAGCAGCACAACAGGGAGCACAGATACGCAGTATTTT. Translated, it gives CASSTTGSTDTQYF.

This sequence joins TRBV27 and TRBJ1-5, with D possibly TRBD1 on 5 matching bases. The CDR3 totals 15 residues. Germline CDR1 and CDR2: MNHEY and SMNVEV (reference sequence). Trimming pared 2 bases from V and 2 bases from J, leaving 10 bases between. The DNA for the CDR3 is TGTGCCAGCAGTTTAAGTGCGGGGGGCAATCAGCCCCAGCATTTT. It encodes CASSLSAGGNQPQHF.

The chain carries TRBV7-6 and TRBJ1-5, with 7 nucleotides matching TRBD1. Germline assignment: CDR1 SGHVS and CDR2 FNYEAQ. V dropped 3 bases and J dropped 2; count of bases not matched to a gene: 7. The length of the CDR3 is 16 residues. CDR3 nucleotide sequence: TGTGCCAGCAGCTTTAGGACAGGTGACGGCAATCAGCCCCAGCATTTT. Protein: CASSFRTGDGNQPQHF.

V and J are TRBV7-9 and TRBJ2-5; D is possibly TRBD1 (6 bases). CDR3 length: 14 residues. Germline V gene sequence: CDR1 SEHNR, CDR2 FQNEAQ (reference sequence). Trimming cost V 4 bases and J 5 bases, with 14 bases left between them. CDR3 bases: TGTGCCAGCAGCTCAGGGGTAGGCGGTGAGACCCAGTACTTC. Its translation is CASSSGVGGETQYF.

The V call is TRBV7-3, the J call TRBJ1-1, with 9 nucleotides matching TRBD1. V was pared by 2 bases and J by 5 bases, with 3 bases of the junction left unmatched. CDR3 length: 14 amino acids. The germline gives CDR1 SGHTA, CDR2 FQGTGA. The CDR3: CASSLGTGRTEAFF. DNA of the CDR3: TGTGCCAGCAGCTTAGGGACAGGGAGGACTGAAGCTTTCTTT.

This clone occurred a few times. CDR3 nucleotides: TGTGCCAGCATACCTGGGGGGAACATGAACACTGAAGCTTTCTTT. Amino acid sequence: CASIPGGNMNTEAFF. This chain links TRBV21-1 with TRBJ1-1. TRBV21-1 is labeled a pseudogene. CDR3 length: 15 amino acids.

This clone was detected once. The chain has TRBV4-1 and TRBJ2-1, with 8 bases identical to TRBD1. In germline, CDR1 is MGHRA, CDR2 YSYEKL. V was pared by 3 bases and J by 7 bases, with 11 bases of the junction left unmatched. CDR3 size: 16 residues. The CDR3 spells CASSQRGQGQINEQFF. The CDR3 nucleotides are TGCGCCAGCAGCCAGCGCGGACAGGGCCAGATAAATGAGCAGTTCTTC.

The chain carries TRBV11-3 and TRBJ1-5, with TRBD1 matching over 7 bases. The germline gives CDR1 SGHNT, CDR2 YENEEA. J lost 3 bases, V lost 3 bases, and 5 bases had no gene match. CDR3 length equals 15 residues. CDR3 coding DNA: TGTGCCAGCAGCTTTTCGACAGGGAACAATCAGCCCCAGCATTTT. Translating gives CASSFSTGNNQPQHF.

The chain recombines TRBV28 with TRBJ2-7; D perhaps matches TRBD1 (5 bases). Trimming cost V 10 bases and J 4 bases, with 17 bases left between them. This CDR3 is 13 amino acids long. Germline CDR1 is MDHEN and CDR2 is SYDVKM. In nucleotides, the CDR3 is TGTGCCATCCAATCTGACAGAATTTACGAGCAGTACTTC. Translation: CAIQSDRIYEQYF.

The CDR3 is CAWSVGPSYGYTF. CDR3 DNA: TGTGCCTGGAGTGTGGGGCCGTCCTATGGCTACACCTTC. V usage is TRBV30 and J usage is TRBJ1-2; tentatively, D is TRBD1 (5 bases). V lost 0 bases and J lost 4, with 9 bases in between. CDR1 and CDR2 (germline): GTSNPN, SVGIG (reference sequence). The CDR3 is 13 residues long.

CDR3 protein: CASSLTGGRGPYNEQFF. For the CDR3, the DNA is TGTGCCAGCAGCTTAACGGGGGGGAGGGGTCCCTACAATGAGCAGTTCTTC. This rearrangement joins TRBV7-3 to TRBJ2-1; TRBD2 agrees at 7 bases. CDR1 is SGHTA and CDR2 is FQGTGA in the germline V gene. The CDR3 is 17 residues long. V lost 0 bases and J lost 2; bases outside the gene matches: 7.

The chain combines TRBV15 with TRBJ1-2; 9 bases fit TRBD1. The CDR3 covers 14 residues. V dropped 1 base and J dropped 8; count of bases not matched to a gene: 5. Germline V lookup: CDR1 LNHNV, CDR2 YYDKDF (reference sequence). CDR3 nucleotides: TGTGCCACCAGCAGAGGGGGACAGGGAGCGGGCTACACCTTC. Its translation is CATSRGGQGAGYTF.

This chain joins TRBV28 and TRBJ2-1; tentatively, D is TRBD2 (7 bases). The CDR3 has 14 residues. CDR1 is MDHEN, CDR2 SYDVKM, per germline. Trimming stripped 4 bases from V and 10 bases from J, with 17 bases between. The CDR3 bases are TGTGCCAGCAGTTCTCCGCCGGGGGGCCGAGAGCAGTTCTTC. Protein sequence: CASSSPPGGREQFF.

This clone has just one count. The rearrangement links TRBV5-6 to TRBJ1-1; D is unclear. CDR1 and CDR2 from the germline V gene are SGHDT and YYEEEE. CDR3 size: 14 residues. V lost 0 bases, J lost 5 bases, and 11 bases lay in between. The CDR3 here is CASSLAGVMTEAFF. In DNA form, the CDR3 reads TGTGCCAGCAGCTTGGCCGGAGTAATGACTGAAGCTTTCTTT. Full variable domain (remainder filled in from reference TRBV5-6 and TRBJ1-1): DAGVTQSPTHLIKTRGQQVTLRCSPKSGHDTVSWYQQALGQGPQFIFQYYEEEERQRGNFPDRFSGHQFPNYSSELNVNALLLGDSALYLCASSLAGVMTEAFFGQGTRLTVV.

The J gene is TRBJ2-7, the V gene TRBV27, with TRBD1 matching over 10 bases. The trim removed 0 bases at V and 4 bases at J, leaving 6 bases unmatched. CDR1 and CDR2 (germline): MNHEY, SMNVEV (reference sequence). The CDR3 is 16 amino acids. The CDR3 coding sequence is TGTGCCAGCAGTTTATCGAAGAGACAGGGGGCTTACGAGCAGTACTTC. Protein sequence: CASSLSKRQGAYEQYF.